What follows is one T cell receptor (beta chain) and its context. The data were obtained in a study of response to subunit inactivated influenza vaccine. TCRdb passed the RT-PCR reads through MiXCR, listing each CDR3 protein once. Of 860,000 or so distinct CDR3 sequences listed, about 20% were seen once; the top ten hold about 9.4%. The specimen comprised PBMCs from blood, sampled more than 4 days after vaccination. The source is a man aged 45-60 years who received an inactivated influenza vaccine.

CDR3 residues: CASSEGTGVVYGYTF. The CDR3 DNA follows: TGTGCCAGCAGTGAAGGGACAGGGGTGGTCTATGGCTACACCTTC. V gene TRBV25-1 combines with J gene TRBJ1-2; 10 bases line up with TRBD1. CDR1 MGHDK and CDR2 SYGVNS come from the germline V gene. The CDR3 spans 15 residues. Germline trimming cut 2 bases from V and 4 bases from J; bases unmatched to any gene: 4.